This T cell receptor (beta chain) was recovered during a study of cytomegalovirus exposure and HLA in healthy donors. Germline assignment: CDR1 SGHAT and CDR2 FQNNGV. The CDR3 spans 16 residues. Trimming cost V 0 bases and J 4 bases; bases outside gene matches: 6. 60 Vbeta and 13 Jbeta primers were used in PCR. Original processing methods: In a later analysis, around 11 million of 75 million to 85 million unique beta chains occurred in at least two donors. The protocol was immunoSEQ multiplex PCR, while the TCRdb copy is restricted to in-frame clones and leaves out a portion. V and J calls and clone size are as listed in that table; D and trimming were resolved from the DNA. The repertoire holds under 130,000 clones, with around 75% as singletons.

This chain joins TRBV11-2 and TRBJ2-5; 9 bases agree with TRBD2. This clonotype was obtained from a man aged 40-49 years in good health and CMV-seronegative. The sequenced sample was PBMCs. The CDR3 is CASSLESGGLPETQYF. The CDR3 DNA reads TGTGCCAGCAGCTTAGAGAGCGGGGGGCTCCCAGAGACCCAGTACTTC.